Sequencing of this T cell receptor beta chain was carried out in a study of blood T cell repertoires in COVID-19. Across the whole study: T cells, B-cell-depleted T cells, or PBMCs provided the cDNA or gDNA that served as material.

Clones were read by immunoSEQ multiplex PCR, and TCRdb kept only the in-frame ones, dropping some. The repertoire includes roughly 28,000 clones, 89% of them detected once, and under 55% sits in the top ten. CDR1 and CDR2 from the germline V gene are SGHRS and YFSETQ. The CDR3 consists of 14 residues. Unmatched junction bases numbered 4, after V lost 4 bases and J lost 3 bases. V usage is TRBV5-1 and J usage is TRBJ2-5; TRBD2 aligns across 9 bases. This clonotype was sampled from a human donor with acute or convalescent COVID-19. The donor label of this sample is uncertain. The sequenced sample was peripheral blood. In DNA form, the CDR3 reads TGCGCCAGCAGCACCGGGACTAGCAAAGAGACCCAGTACTTC. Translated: CASSTGTSKETQYF.